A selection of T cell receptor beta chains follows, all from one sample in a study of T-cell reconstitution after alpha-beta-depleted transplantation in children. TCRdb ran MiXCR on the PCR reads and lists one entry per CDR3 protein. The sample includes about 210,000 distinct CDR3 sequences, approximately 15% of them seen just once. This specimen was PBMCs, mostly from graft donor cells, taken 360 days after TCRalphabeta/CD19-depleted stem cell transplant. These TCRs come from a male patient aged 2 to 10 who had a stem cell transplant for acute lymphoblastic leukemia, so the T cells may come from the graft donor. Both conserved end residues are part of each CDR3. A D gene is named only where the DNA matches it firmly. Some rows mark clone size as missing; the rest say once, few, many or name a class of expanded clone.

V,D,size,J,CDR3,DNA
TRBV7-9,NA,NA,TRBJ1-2,CASSLAGQPGKDYGYTF,TGTGCCAGCAGCTTAGCCGGACAGCCCGGAAAGGATTATGGCTACACCTTC
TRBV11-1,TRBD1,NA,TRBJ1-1,CASSLALGDLGQGTEAFF,TGTGCCAGCAGCTTAGCGCTTGGTGATCTGGGACAGGGGACTGAAGCTTTCTTT
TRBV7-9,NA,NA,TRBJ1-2,CASSPALFRDGSF,TGTGCCAGCAGCCCCGCCCTGTTCCGGGACGGATCTTTC
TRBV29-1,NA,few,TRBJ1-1,CSVGLGIMNTEAFF,TGCAGCGTGGGGCTTGGCATAATGAACACTGAAGCTTTCTTT
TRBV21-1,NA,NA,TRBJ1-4,CASAEAPALNEKLFF,TGTGCCAGCGCGGAGGCCCCCGCCCTTAATGAAAAACTGTTTTTT
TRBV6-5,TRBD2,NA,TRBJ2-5,CASSYPGRGKETQYF,TGTGCCAGCAGTTACCCGGGGCGGGGGAAAGAGACCCAGTACTTC
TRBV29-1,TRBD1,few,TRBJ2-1,CSLGQGSHEQFF,TGCAGCCTGGGACAGGGATCGCATGAGCAGTTCTTC
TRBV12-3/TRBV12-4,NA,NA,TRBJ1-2,CASHVWGNGYTF,TGTGCCAGCCATGTGTGGGGGAATGGCTACACCTTC
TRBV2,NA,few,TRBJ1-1,CASSEKGLEAFF,TGTGCCAGCAGTGAGAAAGGACTGGAAGCTTTCTTT
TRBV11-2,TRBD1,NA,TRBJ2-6,CASSLVSQGAPSGANVLTF,TGTGCCAGCAGCTTAGTGTCACAGGGGGCCCCCTCTGGGGCCAACGTCCTGACTTTC
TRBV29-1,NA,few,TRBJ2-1,CSVGGWADSYNEQFF,TGCAGCGTTGGAGGCTGGGCAGATTCCTACAATGAGCAGTTCTTC
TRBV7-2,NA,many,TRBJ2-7,CASSLRQAFYEQYF,TGTGCCAGCAGCTTAAGACAGGCGTTCTACGAGCAGTACTTC
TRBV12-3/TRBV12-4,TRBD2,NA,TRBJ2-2,CASSFYLAGDTNTGELFF,TGTGCCAGCAGTTTTTATCTAGCGGGAGACACGAACACCGGGGAGCTGTTTTTT
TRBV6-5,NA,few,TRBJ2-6,CASSYQGTGANVLTF,TGTGCCAGCAGCTATCAGGGTACTGGGGCCAACGTCCTGACTTTC
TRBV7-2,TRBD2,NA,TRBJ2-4,CASSLGGGRKNIQYF,TGTGCCAGCAGCTTGGGGGGAGGGCGCAAAAACATTCAGTACTTC
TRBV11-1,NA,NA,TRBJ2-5,CASSRSGPPQETQYF,TGTGCCAGCAGCCGGAGCGGCCCCCCTCAAGAGACCCAGTACTTC
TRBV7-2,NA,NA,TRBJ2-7,CASSLTGSREQYF,TGTGCCAGCAGCTTAACAGGTTCTCGCGAGCAGTACTTC
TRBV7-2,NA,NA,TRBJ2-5,CASSLNRQETQYF,TGTGCCAGCAGCCTCAACAGACAAGAGACCCAGTACTTC
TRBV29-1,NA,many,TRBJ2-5,CSVGTRQETQYF,TGCAGCGTAGGGACACGCCAAGAGACCCAGTACTTC
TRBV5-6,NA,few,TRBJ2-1,CASSFLESGEQFF,TGTGCCAGCAGCTTCTTGGAGTCGGGTGAGCAGTTCTTC
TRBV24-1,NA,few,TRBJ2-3,CATSDLGAGTDTQYF,TGTGCCACCAGTGATTTAGGGGCGGGGACAGATACGCAGTATTTT
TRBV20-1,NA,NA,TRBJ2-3,CSAIRELVSNTQYF,TGCAGTGCTATCAGGGAGCTAGTATCTAATACGCAGTATTTT
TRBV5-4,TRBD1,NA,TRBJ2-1,CASSFPGQTYNEQFF,TGTGCCAGCAGCTTTCCGGGACAGACCTACAATGAGCAGTTCTTC
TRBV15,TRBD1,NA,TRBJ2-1,CATSIYLAPGQGDNEQFF,TGTGCCACCAGCATTTACCTCGCCCCGGGACAGGGTGACAATGAGCAGTTCTTC
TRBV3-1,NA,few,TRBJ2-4,CASSFGRGTAKNIQYF,TGTGCCAGCAGCTTCGGACGGGGAACGGCCAAAAACATTCAGTACTTC
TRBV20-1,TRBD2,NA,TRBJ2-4,CSEVRGVANIQYF,TGCAGCGAAGTACGGGGGGTAGCAAACATTCAGTACTTC
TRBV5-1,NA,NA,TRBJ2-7,CASSLVGITYEQYF,TGCGCCAGCAGCTTGGTTGGCATTACCTACGAGCAGTACTTC
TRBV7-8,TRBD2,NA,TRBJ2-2,CASSILPSGGYTGELFF,TGTGCCAGCAGCATCCTCCCGAGCGGGGGTTACACCGGGGAGCTGTTTTTT
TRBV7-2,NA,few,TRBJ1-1,CASSLARDVEAFF,TGTGCCAGCAGCTTAGCGCGGGACGTAGAAGCTTTCTTT
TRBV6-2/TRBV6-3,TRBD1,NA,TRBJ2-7,CASRRATGGAYEQYF,TGTGCCAGCAGACGGGCGACAGGGGGCGCCTACGAGCAGTACTTC
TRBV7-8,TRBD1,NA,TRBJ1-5,CASSPTTGLRSNQPQHF,TGTGCCAGCAGCCCCACGACAGGGTTGAGGAGCAATCAGCCCCAGCATTTT
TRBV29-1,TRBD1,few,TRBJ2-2,CSGQDREAGELFF,TGCAGCGGCCAAGACAGGGAAGCAGGGGAGCTGTTTTTT
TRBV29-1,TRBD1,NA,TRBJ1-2,CSVEVHRGYGYTF,TGCAGCGTTGAAGTTCACAGGGGCTATGGCTACACCTTC
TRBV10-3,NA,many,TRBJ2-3,CAISESTRGRTDTQYF,TGTGCCATCAGTGAGTCGACGCGGGGTCGCACAGATACGCAGTATTTT
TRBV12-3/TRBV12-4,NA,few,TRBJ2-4,CASSFGKNIQYF,TGTGCCAGCAGTTTCGGGAAAAACATTCAGTACTTC
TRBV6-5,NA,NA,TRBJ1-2,CASSYGGPGSYGYTF,TGTGCCAGCAGTTACGGGGGGCCCGGGAGCTATGGCTACACCTTC
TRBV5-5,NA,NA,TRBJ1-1,CASSYKTGAEAFF,TGTGCCAGCAGCTATAAGACGGGGGCTGAAGCTTTCTTT
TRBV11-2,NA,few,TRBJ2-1,CASSLSPQGPVNEQFF,TGTGCCAGCAGCTTATCCCCACAGGGTCCCGTCAATGAGCAGTTCTTC
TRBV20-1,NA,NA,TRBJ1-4,CSARAGRGEKLFF,TGCAGTGCTAGAGCAGGGCGGGGTGAAAAACTGTTTTTT
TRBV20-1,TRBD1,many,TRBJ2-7,CSAETGTGGIYEQYF,TGCAGTGCGGAAACCGGGACAGGGGGCATCTACGAGCAGTACTTC
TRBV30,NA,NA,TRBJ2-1,CAWSKFSGREFNEQFF,TGTGCCTGGAGTAAGTTCTCGGGAAGAGAGTTCAATGAGCAGTTCTTC
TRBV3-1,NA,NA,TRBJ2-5,CASSQVSGPLQETQYF,TGTGCCAGCAGCCAAGTGTCGGGACCACTCCAAGAGACCCAGTACTTC
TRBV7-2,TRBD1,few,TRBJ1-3,CASSPLPSPTQAGQGLGNTIYF,TGTGCCAGCAGTCCCCTTCCATCCCCTACCCAAGCGGGACAGGGGTTGGGAAACACCATATATTTT
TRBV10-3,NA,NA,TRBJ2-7,CAISADVGYEQYF,TGTGCCATCAGTGCGGACGTAGGTTACGAGCAGTACTTC
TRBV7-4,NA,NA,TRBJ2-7,CASSINWTASYEQYF,TGTGCCAGCAGCATCAACTGGACAGCCTCCTACGAGCAGTACTTC
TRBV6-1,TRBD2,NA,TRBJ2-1,CASSPSRGAGEQFF,TGTGCCAGCAGCCCCTCGCGGGGGGCTGGTGAGCAGTTCTTC
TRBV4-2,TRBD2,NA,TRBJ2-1,CASSQGVGLAGGRSYNEQFF,TGTGCCAGCAGCCAAGGGGTGGGACTAGCGGGGGGACGCTCCTACAATGAGCAGTTCTTC
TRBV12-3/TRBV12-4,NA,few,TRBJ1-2,CASSRQNYGYTF,TGTGCCAGCAGCCGACAGAACTATGGCTACACCTTC
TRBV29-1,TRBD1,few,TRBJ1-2,CSALGRGPHYGYTF,TGCAGCGCCCTGGGCAGGGGGCCACACTATGGCTACACCTTC
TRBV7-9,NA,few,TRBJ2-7,CASSLVGQRGEQYF,TGTGCCAGCAGCTTAGTGGGACAGCGGGGCGAGCAGTACTTC
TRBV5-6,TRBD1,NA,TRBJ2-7,CASSLPGGVDEQYF,TGTGCCAGCAGCTTGCCAGGGGGCGTCGACGAGCAGTACTTC
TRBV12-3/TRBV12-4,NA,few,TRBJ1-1,CASRAGTENTEAFF,TGTGCCAGCAGGGCCGGGACGGAGAACACTGAAGCTTTCTTT